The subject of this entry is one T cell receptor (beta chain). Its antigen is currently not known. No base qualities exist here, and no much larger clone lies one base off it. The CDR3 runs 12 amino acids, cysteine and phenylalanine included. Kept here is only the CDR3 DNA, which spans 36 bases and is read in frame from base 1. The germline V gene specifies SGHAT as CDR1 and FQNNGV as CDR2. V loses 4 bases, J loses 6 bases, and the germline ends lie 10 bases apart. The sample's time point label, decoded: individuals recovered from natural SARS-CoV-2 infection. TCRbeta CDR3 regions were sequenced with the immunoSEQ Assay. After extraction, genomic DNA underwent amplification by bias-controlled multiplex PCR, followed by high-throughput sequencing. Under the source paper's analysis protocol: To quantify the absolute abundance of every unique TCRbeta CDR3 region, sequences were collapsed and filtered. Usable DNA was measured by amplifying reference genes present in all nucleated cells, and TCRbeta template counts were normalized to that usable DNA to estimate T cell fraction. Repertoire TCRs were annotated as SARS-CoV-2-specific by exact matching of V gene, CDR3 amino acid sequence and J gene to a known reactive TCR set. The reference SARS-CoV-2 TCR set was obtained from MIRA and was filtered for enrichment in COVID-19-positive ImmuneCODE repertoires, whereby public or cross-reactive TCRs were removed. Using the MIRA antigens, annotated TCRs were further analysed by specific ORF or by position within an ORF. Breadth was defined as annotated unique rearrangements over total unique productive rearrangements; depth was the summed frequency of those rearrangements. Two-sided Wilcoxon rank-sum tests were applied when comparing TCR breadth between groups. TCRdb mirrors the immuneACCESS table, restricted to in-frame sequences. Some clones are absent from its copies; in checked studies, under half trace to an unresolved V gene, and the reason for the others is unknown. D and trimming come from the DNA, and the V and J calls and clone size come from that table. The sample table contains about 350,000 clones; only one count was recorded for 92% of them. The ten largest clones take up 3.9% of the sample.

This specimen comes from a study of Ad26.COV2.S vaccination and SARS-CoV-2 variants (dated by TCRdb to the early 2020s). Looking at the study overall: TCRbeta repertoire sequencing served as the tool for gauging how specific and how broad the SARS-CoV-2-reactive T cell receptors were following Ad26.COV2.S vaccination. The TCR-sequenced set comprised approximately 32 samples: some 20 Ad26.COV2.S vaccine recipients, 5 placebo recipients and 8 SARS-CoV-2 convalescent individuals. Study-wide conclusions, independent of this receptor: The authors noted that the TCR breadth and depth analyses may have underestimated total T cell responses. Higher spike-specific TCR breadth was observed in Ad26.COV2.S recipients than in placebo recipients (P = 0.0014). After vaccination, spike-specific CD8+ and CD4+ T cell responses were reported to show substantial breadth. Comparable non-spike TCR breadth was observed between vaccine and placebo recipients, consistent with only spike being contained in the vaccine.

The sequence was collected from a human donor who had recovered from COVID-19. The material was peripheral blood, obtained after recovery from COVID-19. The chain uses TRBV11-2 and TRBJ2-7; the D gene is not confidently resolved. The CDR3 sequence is CASSSVSREQYF. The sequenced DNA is TGTGCCAGCAGCTCCGTCTCTCGCGAGCAGTACTTC.